These T cell receptor beta chains were read from a single sample in a study of cytomegalovirus exposure and HLA in healthy donors. The protocol was immunoSEQ multiplex PCR, while the TCRdb copy is restricted to in-frame clones and leaves out a portion. This table has about 100,000 clones, approximately 70% appearing once. Source material: PBMCs. These receptors were obtained from a man aged 30 to 45 in good health and CMV-seropositive. CDR3s include the opening cysteine and the closing phenylalanine or tryptophan. D genes are given only for firm matches. Not every row has a clone size; where given, it reads once, few, many or a size class.

v_call,cdr3_length,d_call,clone_size,j_call,cdr3_aa,cdr3_nt
TRBV9,15,TRBD2,few,TRBJ2-3,CASSVGLVPTDTQYF,TGTGCCAGCAGCGTGGGACTAGTTCCTACAGATACGCAGTATTTT
TRBV7-9,15,-,few,TRBJ1-1,CASSKGTASNTEAFF,TGTGCCAGCAGCAAGGGGACTGCGAGTAACACTGAAGCTTTCTTT
TRBV11-3,14,-,-,TRBJ2-7,CASSLDGPSYEQYF,TGTGCCAGCAGCTTAGATGGGCCCTCCTACGAGCAGTACTTC
TRBV9,14,TRBD1,-,TRBJ1-1,CASSGGTGGAGAFF,TGTGCCAGCAGCGGCGGGACAGGGGGCGCCGGAGCTTTCTTT
TRBV4-1,19,TRBD1,-,TRBJ2-1,CANSQRSLFRDRRNNEQFF,TGCGCCAACAGCCAAAGGTCCCTATTTAGGGACAGGCGGAACAATGAGCAGTTCTTC
TRBV10-3,13,-,-,TRBJ1-1,CASGGGPDTEAFF,TGTGCCAGCGGGGGGGGGCCGGACACTGAAGCTTTCTTT
TRBV4-1,15,-,-,TRBJ2-2,CASSHDRRGTGELFF,TGCGCCAGCAGCCATGATAGACGGGGAACCGGGGAGCTGTTTTTT
TRBV2,15,TRBD1,few,TRBJ2-7,CASSEEATGNYEQYF,TGTGCCAGCAGTGAAGAGGCGACAGGGAACTACGAGCAGTACTTC
TRBV4-2,12,-,-,TRBJ2-5,CASSQDRGTQYF,TGTGCCAGCAGCCAAGATCGGGGGACCCAGTACTTC
TRBV6-1,14,TRBD1,-,TRBJ2-5,CASSGQGIGETQYF,TGTGCCAGCAGTGGACAGGGGATCGGAGAGACCCAGTACTTC
TRBV7-2,14,TRBD2,-,TRBJ2-5,CASSRKRGKETQYF,TGTGCCAGCAGCCGCAAGCGGGGGAAAGAGACCCAGTACTTC
TRBV19,17,TRBD1,-,TRBJ2-2,CASSIGPRTGVAGELFF,TGTGCCAGTAGTATTGGTCCCCGGACAGGGGTCGCCGGGGAGCTGTTTTTT
TRBV5-1,14,-,-,TRBJ2-2,CASSLDRSTGELFF,TGCGCCAGCAGCTTGGACCGGAGCACCGGGGAGCTGTTTTTT
TRBV11-2,14,-,few,TRBJ1-1,CASSLEQGNTEAFF,TGTGCCAGCAGCTTAGAACAGGGGAACACTGAAGCTTTCTTT
TRBV2,16,-,once,TRBJ2-2,CASKRRLVGSPGELFF,TGTGCCAGCAAAAGACGACTAGTAGGTAGTCCCGGGGAGCTGTTTTTT
TRBV4-2,18,TRBD2,-,TRBJ2-7,CASSLHETSGGRSYEQYF,TGTGCCAGCAGCCTGCACGAAACTAGCGGGGGGAGGTCCTACGAGCAGTACTTC
TRBV25-1,16,TRBD2,-,TRBJ2-7,CASSERGLAGEHEQYF,TGTGCCAGCAGTGAACGGGGACTAGCGGGGGAGCACGAGCAGTACTTC
TRBV5-6,15,-,-,TRBJ1-1,CASSLRGLANTEAFF,TGTGCCAGCAGCTTAAGAGGACTGGCGAACACTGAAGCTTTCTTT
TRBV7-9,14,-,few,TRBJ1-5,CASSFEGGGQPQHF,TGTGCCAGCAGCTTTGAGGGTGGAGGACAGCCCCAGCATTTT
TRBV5-1,16,TRBD2,-,TRBJ2-3,CASTPLTSASTYTQYF,TGCGCCAGCACCCCGCTAACTAGCGCGTCAACATATACGCAGTATTTT
TRBV4-1,13,-,-,TRBJ1-1,CASSSHLNTEAFF,TGCGCCAGCAGCTCCCATCTGAACACTGAAGCTTTCTTT
TRBV5-1,16,-,-,TRBJ2-3,CASSLGYRASTDTQYF,TGCGCCAGCAGCTTGGGGTACAGGGCCAGCACAGATACGCAGTATTTT
TRBV19,18,TRBD2,-,TRBJ2-1,CASSTTSGGRSSYNEQFF,TGTGCCAGTAGTACGACTAGCGGGGGCCGCAGCTCCTACAATGAGCAGTTCTTC
TRBV5-1,15,TRBD1,-,TRBJ2-7,CASSDRGESSYEQYF,TGCGCCAGCAGCGACAGGGGGGAGAGCTCCTACGAGCAGTACTTC